A selection of T cell receptor beta chains follows, all from one sample in a study of early T cells in non-severe SARS-CoV-2 infection. A single record per CDR3 protein comes from TCRdb applying MiXCR to the 5' RACE reads. This sample has around 59,000 distinct CDR3 sequences, with around 12% found just once. The sample was whole blood. Receptor source: an adult who was a healthcare worker with PCR-confirmed SARS-CoV-2 infection or an uninfected control (not recorded which). Each CDR3 is given with its conserved first and last residue. A D gene is named only where the DNA matches it firmly. The size entry is marked missing in some rows and otherwise reads once, few, many or a size class.

D gene,J gene,clone size,V gene,CDR3 protein,CDR3 DNA
TRBD2,TRBJ2-1,few,TRBV20-1,CTGTSGTYNEQFF,TGCACCGGGACTAGCGGGACCTACAATGAGCAGTTCTTC
.,TRBJ2-1,many,TRBV7-2,CASSVGTSYNEQFF,TGTGCCAGCAGCGTCGGGACTTCGTACAATGAGCAGTTCTTC
.,TRBJ2-3,many,TRBV7-2,CASTSQRGLGTDTQYF,TGTGCCAGCACCTCTCAGAGAGGCCTGGGCACAGATACGCAGTATTTT
TRBD2,TRBJ2-1,many,TRBV19,CASSKGTSGKIHEQFF,TGTGCCAGTAGTAAAGGGACTAGCGGGAAAATCCATGAGCAGTTCTTC
.,TRBJ2-3,.,TRBV9,CASSVELDTQYF,TGTGCCAGCAGCGTAGAACTTGATACGCAGTATTTT
TRBD1,TRBJ1-1,.,TRBV29-1,CSGGQLNTEAFF,TGCAGCGGGGGACAGCTGAACACTGAAGCTTTCTTT
.,TRBJ2-1,many,TRBV2,CASGTNTYNEQFF,TGTGCCAGCGGGACAAATACTTACAATGAGCAGTTCTTC
TRBD1,TRBJ2-7,few,TRBV5-6,CASSLTGAAHEQYF,TGTGCCAGCAGCTTAACAGGGGCGGCCCACGAGCAGTACTTC
TRBD1,TRBJ2-3,few,TRBV28,CASSLRDSDTQYF,TGTGCCAGCAGTTTACGGGACAGTGATACGCAGTATTTT
TRBD1,TRBJ1-1,many,TRBV5-1,CASSPPGTGNTEAFF,TGCGCCAGCAGCCCACCCGGGACAGGAAACACTGAAGCTTTCTTT
.,TRBJ2-1,many,TRBV5-4,CASSLRGMSSYNEQFF,TGTGCCAGCAGCCTACGGGGCATGAGCTCCTACAATGAGCAGTTCTTC
TRBD1,TRBJ1-1,.,TRBV7-9,CASSPTGGPAFF,TGTGCCAGCAGTCCAACAGGGGGCCCAGCTTTCTTT
.,TRBJ1-6,.,TRBV28,CASSFNNSPLHF,TGTGCCAGCAGTTTCAATAATTCACCCCTCCACTTT
.,TRBJ2-4,.,TRBV14,CASSPLGSKNIQYF,TGTGCCAGCAGCCCCCTGGGGTCCAAAAACATTCAGTACTTC
.,TRBJ2-1,few,TRBV6-2/TRBV6-3,CASSPGTRGYNEQFF,TGTGCCAGCAGTCCCGGGACACGAGGGTACAATGAGCAGTTCTTC
.,TRBJ1-1,few,TRBV4-2,CASSQGAEAFF,TGTGCCAGCAGCCAAGGAGCTGAAGCTTTCTTT
.,TRBJ2-1,many,TRBV20-1,CSARDPRTQYFNEQFF,TGCAGTGCTAGAGATCCTCGGACTCAATATTTCAATGAGCAGTTCTTC
.,TRBJ2-7,few,TRBV18,CASSPSMDEQYF,TGTGCCAGCTCACCCAGTATGGACGAGCAGTACTTC
.,TRBJ2-4,few,TRBV27,CASSTSGTGENIQYF,TGTGCCAGCAGTACCTCCGGGACGGGGGAAAACATTCAGTACTTC
TRBD1,TRBJ2-1,.,TRBV29-1,CSVDPPGQGFYEQFF,TGCAGCGTTGATCCTCCGGGACAGGGGTTTTATGAGCAGTTCTTC
.,TRBJ2-1,few,TRBV11-2,CASTHGIPEQFF,TGTGCCAGCACCCACGGGATTCCCGAGCAGTTCTTC
TRBD2,TRBJ2-1,.,TRBV9,CASSVGGRALDEQFF,TGTGCCAGCAGCGTAGGCGGGAGGGCCCTTGATGAGCAGTTCTTC
.,TRBJ2-7,many,TRBV6-1,CASSEVNRRSYEQYF,TGTGCCAGCAGTGAAGTGAACAGGCGTTCCTACGAGCAGTACTTC
.,TRBJ2-1,.,TRBV14,CASSLPGQTYNEQFF,TGTGCCAGCAGCCTACCGGGACAAACCTACAATGAGCAGTTCTTC
.,TRBJ2-1,medium-sized,TRBV29-1,CSVDYNEQFF,TGCAGCGTAGACTACAATGAGCAGTTCTTC
TRBD1,TRBJ2-3,many,TRBV11-2,CASSLDGTGTQYF,TGTGCCAGCAGCTTAGACGGGACAGGAACGCAGTATTTT
TRBD2,TRBJ2-5,many,TRBV18,CASSSPSGGTQYF,TGTGCCAGCTCATCCCCTAGCGGCGGGACCCAGTACTTC
.,TRBJ2-1,.,TRBV9,CASSVLDNEQFF,TGTGCCAGCAGCGTACTAGACAATGAGCAGTTCTTC
.,TRBJ2-5,.,TRBV14,CASSPIQGSEETQYF,TGTGCCAGCAGCCCGATACAGGGCTCGGAAGAGACCCAGTACTTC
.,TRBJ2-5,many,TRBV28,CASTAGVPPQETQYF,TGTGCCAGCACTGCAGGGGTCCCCCCCCAAGAGACCCAGTACTTC
.,TRBJ1-2,.,TRBV20-1,CSAERSRYYGYTF,TGCAGTGCAGAAAGGTCCCGCTACTATGGCTACACCTTC
TRBD1,TRBJ1-5,many,TRBV2,CASMDRDQPQHF,TGTGCCAGCATGGACAGGGACCAGCCCCAGCATTTT
TRBD2,TRBJ2-3,.,TRBV12-3/TRBV12-4,CASSGAGLALDTQYF,TGTGCCAGCAGTGGCGCGGGACTAGCGTTAGATACGCAGTATTTT
.,TRBJ2-7,few,TRBV11-2,CASSARTGFSEQYF,TGTGCCAGCAGCGCGAGAACAGGGTTCTCCGAGCAGTACTTC
.,TRBJ2-7,.,TRBV29-1,CSVVETYEQYF,TGCAGCGTTGTGGAGACTTACGAGCAGTACTTC
TRBD1,TRBJ2-1,few,TRBV15,CATSREGDRYDNEQFF,TGTGCCACCAGCAGAGAGGGGGACAGGTATGACAATGAGCAGTTCTTC
TRBD2,TRBJ2-5,many,TRBV20-1,CSMMTSGRVETQYF,TGCAGTATGATGACTAGCGGGAGAGTGGAGACCCAGTACTTC
TRBD2,TRBJ2-3,many,TRBV6-4,CASSDGAGGATDTQYF,TGTGCCAGCAGTGACGGAGCGGGAGGGGCTACAGATACGCAGTATTTT
.,TRBJ2-7,many,TRBV29-1,CSVVEGQIGYEQYF,TGCAGCGTTGTAGAAGGCCAGATCGGGTACGAGCAGTACTTC
TRBD2,TRBJ2-5,few,TRBV7-6,CASSLTPAGGQETQYF,TGTGCCAGCAGCTTAACTCCAGCGGGAGGGCAAGAGACCCAGTACTTC
.,TRBJ1-1,many,TRBV30,CAWSAGSHTEAFF,TGTGCCTGGAGTGCCGGGTCACACACTGAAGCTTTCTTT
TRBD2,TRBJ2-3,many,TRBV27,CASSITGTSGTDTQYF,TGTGCCAGCAGTATAACCGGGACTAGCGGCACAGATACGCAGTATTTT
TRBD1,TRBJ1-1,.,TRBV6-5,CASTDGQGWDTEAFF,TGTGCCAGCACCGATGGACAGGGTTGGGACACTGAAGCTTTCTTT
TRBD2,TRBJ2-7,.,TRBV12-3/TRBV12-4,CASSLTGTISYEQYF,TGTGCCAGCAGTTTAACCGGGACTATCTCCTACGAGCAGTACTTC
TRBD2,TRBJ2-5,.,TRBV7-6,CASSRLVSGLAVKETQYF,TGTGCCAGCAGCCGTCTAGTATCGGGACTAGCAGTAAAAGAGACCCAGTACTTC
.,TRBJ2-2,few,TRBV7-2,CASSSLSVAGELFF,TGTGCCAGCAGCTCCCTCTCCGTCGCCGGGGAGCTGTTTTTT
.,TRBJ2-3,.,TRBV29-1,CSVPKSHSDTQYF,TGCAGCGTTCCTAAGAGTCACTCAGATACGCAGTATTTT
TRBD2,TRBJ2-1,.,TRBV5-1,CASSLDGRGYNEQFF,TGCGCCAGCAGCTTGGACGGGAGGGGCTACAATGAGCAGTTCTTC
.,TRBJ2-1,many,TRBV4-1,CASSPARFNYNEQFF,TGCGCCAGCAGCCCCGCCCGATTTAACTACAATGAGCAGTTCTTC
TRBD2,TRBJ2-3,.,TRBV20-1,CSARQRERIPLGTDTQYF,TGCAGTGCTAGACAGCGGGAGAGGATCCCACTTGGGACAGATACGCAGTATTTT
TRBD2,TRBJ2-3,many,TRBV29-1,CSVAGLAGGADTQYF,TGCAGCGTTGCCGGACTAGCGGGAGGAGCAGATACGCAGTATTTT
.,TRBJ2-1,.,TRBV5-1,CASRAGTAYNEQFF,TGCGCCAGCAGGGCGGGAACGGCCTACAATGAGCAGTTCTTC
.,TRBJ2-1,few,TRBV11-2,CASSLDRSNEQFF,TGTGCCAGCAGCTTAGATCGGAGCAATGAGCAGTTCTTC
.,TRBJ1-1,many,TRBV6-1,CASSLSPTGTVNTEAFF,TGTGCCAGCAGTCTATCCCCGACCGGGACGGTGAACACTGAAGCTTTCTTT
.,TRBJ2-3,many,TRBV7-8,CASSWGRTDTQYF,TGTGCCAGCAGCTGGGGGCGCACAGATACGCAGTATTTT
.,TRBJ2-7,many,TRBV4-1,CASSQLGKLEGGYEQYF,TGCGCCAGCAGCCAATTGGGAAAACTAGAAGGGGGCTACGAGCAGTACTTC
.,TRBJ2-1,few,TRBV7-9,CAAGNHNEQFF,TGTGCGGCGGGGAACCACAATGAGCAGTTCTTC
.,TRBJ1-1,few,TRBV12-3/TRBV12-4,CASSLMGGRRDTEAFF,TGTGCCAGCAGTTTAATGGGTGGCCGCAGGGACACTGAAGCTTTCTTT
.,TRBJ1-2,many,TRBV7-9,CASSYDTYGYTF,TGTGCCAGCAGCTACGACACCTATGGCTACACCTTC